This record covers a single T cell receptor beta chain. The CDR3 consists of 15 residues. Per germline, CDR1 MNHEY and CDR2 SMNVEV (reference sequence). J was trimmed by 7 bases and V by 5 bases; bases with no gene match: 9. 60 Vbeta and 13 Jbeta primers were used in PCR. TCRdb's table, derived via immunoSEQ multiplex PCR, lists solely in-frame clones and lacks some. The table has approximately 140,000 clones, about 64% seen once. This entry comes from a study of cytomegalovirus exposure and HLA in healthy donors. V usage is TRBV27 and J usage is TRBJ2-5, with 11 bases aligning to TRBD2. The source is an older woman in good health and CMV-seropositive. Sequenced: PBMCs. Here the CDR3 reads CASSPLLAGGPTQYF. CDR3 bases: TGTGCCAGCAGTCCCCTTTTAGCGGGAGGGCCGACCCAGTACTTC.